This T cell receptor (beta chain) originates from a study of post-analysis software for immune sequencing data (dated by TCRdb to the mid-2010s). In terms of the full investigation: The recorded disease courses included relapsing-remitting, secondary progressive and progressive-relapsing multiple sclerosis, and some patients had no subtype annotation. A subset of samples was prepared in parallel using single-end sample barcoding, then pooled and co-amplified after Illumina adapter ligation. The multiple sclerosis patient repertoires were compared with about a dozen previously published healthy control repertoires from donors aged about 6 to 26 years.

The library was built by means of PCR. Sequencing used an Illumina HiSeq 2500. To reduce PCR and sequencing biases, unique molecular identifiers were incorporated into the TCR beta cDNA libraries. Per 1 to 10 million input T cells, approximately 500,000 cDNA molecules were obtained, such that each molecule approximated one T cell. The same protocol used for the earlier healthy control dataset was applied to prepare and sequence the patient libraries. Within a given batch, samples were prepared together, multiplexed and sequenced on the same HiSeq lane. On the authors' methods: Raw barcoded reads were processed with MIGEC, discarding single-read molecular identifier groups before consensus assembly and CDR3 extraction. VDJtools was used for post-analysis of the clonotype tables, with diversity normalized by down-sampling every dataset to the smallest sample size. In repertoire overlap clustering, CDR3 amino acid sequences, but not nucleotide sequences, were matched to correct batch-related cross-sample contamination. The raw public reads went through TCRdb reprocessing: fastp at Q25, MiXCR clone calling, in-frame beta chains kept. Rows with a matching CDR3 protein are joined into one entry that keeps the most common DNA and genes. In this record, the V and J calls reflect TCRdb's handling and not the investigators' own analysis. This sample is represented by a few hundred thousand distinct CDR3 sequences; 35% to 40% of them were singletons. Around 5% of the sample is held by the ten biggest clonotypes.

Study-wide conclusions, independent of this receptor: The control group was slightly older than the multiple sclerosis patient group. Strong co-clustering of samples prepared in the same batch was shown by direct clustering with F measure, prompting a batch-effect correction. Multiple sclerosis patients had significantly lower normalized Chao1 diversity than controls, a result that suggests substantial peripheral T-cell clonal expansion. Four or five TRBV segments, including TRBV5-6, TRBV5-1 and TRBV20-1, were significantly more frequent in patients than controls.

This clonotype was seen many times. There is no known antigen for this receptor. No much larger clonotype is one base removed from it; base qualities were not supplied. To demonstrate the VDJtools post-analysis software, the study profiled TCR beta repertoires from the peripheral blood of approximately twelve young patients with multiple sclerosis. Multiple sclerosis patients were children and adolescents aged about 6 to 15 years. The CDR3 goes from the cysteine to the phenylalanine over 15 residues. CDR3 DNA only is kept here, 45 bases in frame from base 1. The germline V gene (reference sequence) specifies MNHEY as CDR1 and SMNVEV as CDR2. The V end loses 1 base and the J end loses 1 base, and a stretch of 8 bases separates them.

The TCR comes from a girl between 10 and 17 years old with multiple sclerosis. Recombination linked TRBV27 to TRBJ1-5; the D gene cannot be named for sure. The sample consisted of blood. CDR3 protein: CASSLLSVSNQPQHF. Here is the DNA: TGTGCCAGCAGTTTATTGTCGGTGAGCAATCAGCCCCAGCATTTT.